This T cell receptor beta chain is from a study of T cell responses to AZD1222 COVID-19 vaccine. Profiled with immunoSEQ multiplex PCR; TCRdb holds only in-frame clones, not every one. The data hold under 130,000 clones, with about 90% observed a single time. The V end was cut by 2 bases, the J end by 6 bases, with 9 bases between. The germline V gene has CDR1 LNHNV and CDR2 YYDKDF (reference sequence). The CDR3 totals 13 residues. The gene calls are TRBV15 and TRBJ2-3, with a possible D match to TRBD1 (6 bases). This TCR was recovered from an adult in good health. Specimen: peripheral blood, collected on day 0 of AZD1222 vaccination. The CDR3 DNA reads TGTGCCACCAGCAGAAACCAGGGGGATACGCAGTATTTT. Translation: CATSRNQGDTQYF.